This T cell receptor (beta chain) emerged from a study of control samples from healthy donors and cancer patients. The sample holds one count of this clone. The protocol was immunoSEQ multiplex PCR, while the TCRdb copy is restricted to in-frame clones and leaves out a portion. The table lists about 48,000 clones, over 90% of them singletons. Looked up from germline, CDR1 is MDHEN and CDR2 is SYDVKM. V was pared by 2 bases and J by 5 bases, with 16 bases between. CDR3 length: 15 residues. The genes are TRBV28 and TRBJ2-7; D could derive from TRBD1 or TRBD2 (5 bases each). The sequence was collected from a woman aged 45-60 years with head and neck cancer. Sequenced input: PBMCs. The CDR3 region is CASSLGRGRDHEQYF. CDR3 coding DNA: TGTGCCAGCAGTTTAGGGCGAGGCAGGGACCACGAGCAGTACTTC.